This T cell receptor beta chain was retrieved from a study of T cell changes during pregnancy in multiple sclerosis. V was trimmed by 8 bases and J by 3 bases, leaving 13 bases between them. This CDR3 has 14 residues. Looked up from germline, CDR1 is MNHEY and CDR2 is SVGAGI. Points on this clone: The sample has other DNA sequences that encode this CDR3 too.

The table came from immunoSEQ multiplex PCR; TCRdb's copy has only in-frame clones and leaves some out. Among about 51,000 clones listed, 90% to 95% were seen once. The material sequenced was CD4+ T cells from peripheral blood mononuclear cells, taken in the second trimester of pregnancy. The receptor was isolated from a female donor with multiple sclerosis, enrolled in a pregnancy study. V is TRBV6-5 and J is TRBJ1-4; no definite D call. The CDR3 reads CASRRGSANEKLFF. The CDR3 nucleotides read TGTGCCAGCCGAAGAGGGTCTGCTAATGAAAAACTGTTTTTT.